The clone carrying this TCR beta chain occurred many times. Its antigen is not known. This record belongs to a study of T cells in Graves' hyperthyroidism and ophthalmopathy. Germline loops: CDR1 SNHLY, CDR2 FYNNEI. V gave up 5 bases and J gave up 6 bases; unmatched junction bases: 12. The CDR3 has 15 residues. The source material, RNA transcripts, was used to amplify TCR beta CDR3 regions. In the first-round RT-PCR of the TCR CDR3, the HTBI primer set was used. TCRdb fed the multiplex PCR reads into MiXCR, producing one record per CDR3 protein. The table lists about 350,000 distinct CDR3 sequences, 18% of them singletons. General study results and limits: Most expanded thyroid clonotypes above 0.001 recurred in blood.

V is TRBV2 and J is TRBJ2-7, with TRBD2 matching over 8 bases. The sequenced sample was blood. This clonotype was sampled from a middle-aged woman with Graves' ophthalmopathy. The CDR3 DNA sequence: TGTGCCAGCAGTTACTACGGACTAGCCTCAGTCGAGCAGTACTTC. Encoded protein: CASSYYGLASVEQYF.